Given below is one TCR beta chain in context. The antigen it recognizes is unknown. It has no much larger one-base neighbor in the sample; base qualities were not kept. The sample comes from a study of technical replicates of blood from a few donors (dated by TCRdb to about 2017). The method was the immunoSEQ multiplex PCR assay. In its TCRdb copy, this immuneACCESS table keeps in-frame sequences only and misses some clones. Where compared with another copy, unresolved V genes explain less than half of these, and the others have no known cause. In this sample the table shows approximately 29,000 clones, around nine tenths of which occur a single time. The ten top clones hold 3.5% to 5% of the sample. The sample comprised PBMCs. The source of this sequence is a human donor in good health. Some clones in this sample may be carry-over from other donors' samples.

The DNA sequence is as follows: TGCAGCGTGGCCCCCACAGGGGCCAAGACCCAGTACTTC. This encodes CSVAPTGAKTQYF. The rearranged chain carries TRBV29-1 and TRBJ2-5, and TRBD1 matches 7 of the central bases. At the junction V is shortened by 6 bases and J by 6 bases; bases outside the gene matches: 10. The CDR3, cysteine through phenylalanine, is 13 amino acids long. The sequence is cut down to CDR3 DNA, 39 bases in frame from base 1. CDR1 and CDR2 are read off the germline V gene as SQVTM and ANQGSEA.